Included here is one TCR beta chain sequence, with context. Its cognate antigen has yet to be identified. No much larger clonotype is one base removed from it; base qualities were not supplied. The library came from the immunoSEQ multiplex PCR assay. In its TCRdb copy, this immuneACCESS table keeps in-frame sequences only and misses some clones. Where compared with another copy, unresolved V genes explain less than half of these, and the others have no known cause. Across this sample there are approximately 50,000 clones, with 85% to 95% seen only once. The ten biggest clones cover 0.65% to 0.95% of the sample. The sample comes from a study of control samples from healthy donors and cancer patients (dated by TCRdb to between 2020 and 2021). The CDR3 runs 13 residues from the cysteine to the phenylalanine. Of all the DNA, just the CDR3 is kept, 39 bases in frame from base 1. The junction shows trimming of 0 bases on V and 8 bases on J, plus 10 bases between the germline ends. The germline V gene encodes CDR1 GTSNPN and CDR2 SVGIG (reference sequence).

This TCR was sampled from a man aged 25-45 years with colorectal cancer. The specimen sequenced was PBMCs. Rearrangement joined TRBV30 to TRBJ1-4; the D region possibly corresponds to TRBD1 (6 bases align). CDR3 sequence: CAWSVRGGEKLFF. The DNA reads TGTGCCTGGAGTGTACGAGGGGGGGAAAAACTGTTTTTT.